This T cell receptor beta chain comes out of a study of early T cells in non-severe SARS-CoV-2 infection. TCRdb called the 5' RACE reads again in MiXCR, with one record for every CDR3 protein. Of approximately 98,000 distinct CDR3 sequences detected, about an eighth appear once; the ten largest clones hold 3% to 3.5%. Germline CDR1 is SQVTM and CDR2 is ANQGSEA. The CDR3 length is 13 residues. V was pared by 8 bases and J by 2 bases, with 12 bases between. The clonotype originates from an adult who was a healthcare worker with PCR-confirmed SARS-CoV-2 infection or an uninfected control (not recorded which). The chain joins TRBV29-1 to TRBJ2-2; D ambiguous. Material for sequencing was whole blood. CDR3 in DNA: TGCAGCTGCGGCCAGGTTAACACCGGGGAGCTGTTTTTT. This encodes CSCGQVNTGELFF.